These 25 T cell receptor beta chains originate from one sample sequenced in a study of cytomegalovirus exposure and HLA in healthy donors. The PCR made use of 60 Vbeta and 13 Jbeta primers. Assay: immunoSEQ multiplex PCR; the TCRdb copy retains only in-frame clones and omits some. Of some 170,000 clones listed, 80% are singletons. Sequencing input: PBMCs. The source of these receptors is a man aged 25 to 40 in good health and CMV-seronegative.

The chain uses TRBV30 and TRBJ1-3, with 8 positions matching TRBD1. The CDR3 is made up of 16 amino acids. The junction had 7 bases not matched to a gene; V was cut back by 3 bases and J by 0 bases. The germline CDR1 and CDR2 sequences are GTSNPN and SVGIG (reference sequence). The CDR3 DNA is TGTGCCTGGAGCCCCCGGACAGGGCCCTCTGGAAACACCATATATTTT. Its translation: CAWSPRTGPSGNTIYF.

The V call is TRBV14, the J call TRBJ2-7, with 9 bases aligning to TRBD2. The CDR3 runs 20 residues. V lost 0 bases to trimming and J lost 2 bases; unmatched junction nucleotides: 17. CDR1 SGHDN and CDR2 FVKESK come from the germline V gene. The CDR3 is CASSQDWGDRASGKPYEQYF. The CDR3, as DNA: TGTGCCAGCAGCCAAGATTGGGGCGACCGGGCTAGCGGGAAACCCTACGAGCAGTACTTC.

The CDR3 DNA reads TGTGCCAGCAGTTTAGGAAGTCGGAGGCTGAACACTGAAGCTTTCTTT. This sequence encodes CASSLGSRRLNTEAFF. The V gene is TRBV28, the J gene TRBJ1-1; no definite D call. There are 16 residues in the CDR3. Deletions cut 2 bases from V and 0 bases from J, with 13 bases between. Germline V gene lookup returns CDR1 MDHEN and CDR2 SYDVKM. Variable domain in full (rest from reference TRBV28 and TRBJ1-1): DVKVTQSSRYLVKRTGEKVFLECVQDMDHENMFWYRQDPGLGLRLIYFSYDVKMKEKGDIPEGYSVSREKKERFSLILESASTNQTSMYLCASSLGSRRLNTEAFFGQGTRLTVV.

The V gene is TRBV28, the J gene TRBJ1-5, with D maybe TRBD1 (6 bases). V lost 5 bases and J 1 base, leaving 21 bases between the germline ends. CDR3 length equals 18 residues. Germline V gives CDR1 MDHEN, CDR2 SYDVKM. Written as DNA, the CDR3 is TGTGCCAGCAGTACGTTACAGGGCGGTGGAATGAGCAATCAGCCCCAGCATTTT. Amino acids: CASSTLQGGGMSNQPQHF.

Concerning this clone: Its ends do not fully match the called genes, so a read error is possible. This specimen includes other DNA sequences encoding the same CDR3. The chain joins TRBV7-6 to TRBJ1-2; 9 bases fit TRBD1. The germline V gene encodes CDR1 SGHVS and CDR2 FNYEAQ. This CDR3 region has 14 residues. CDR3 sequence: CASSLTGQGYGYTF. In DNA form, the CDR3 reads TGCGCCAGCAGCCTGACGGGACAGGGCTATGGCTACACCTTC.

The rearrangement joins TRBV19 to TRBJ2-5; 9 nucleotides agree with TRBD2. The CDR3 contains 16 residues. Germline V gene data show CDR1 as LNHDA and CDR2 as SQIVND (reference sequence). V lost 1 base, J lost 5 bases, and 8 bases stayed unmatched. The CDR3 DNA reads TGTGCCAGTAGTATAGCTCGCGGGAGGGGTCAGGAGACCCAGTACTTC. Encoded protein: CASSIARGRGQETQYF.

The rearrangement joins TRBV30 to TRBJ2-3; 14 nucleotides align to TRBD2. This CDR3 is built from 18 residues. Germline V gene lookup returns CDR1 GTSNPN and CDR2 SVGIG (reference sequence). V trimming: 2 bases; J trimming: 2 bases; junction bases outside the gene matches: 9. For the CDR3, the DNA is TGTGCCTGGAGTCTCGGACTAGCGGGGGGAACTTACACAGATACGCAGTATTTT. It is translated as CAWSLGLAGGTYTDTQYF.

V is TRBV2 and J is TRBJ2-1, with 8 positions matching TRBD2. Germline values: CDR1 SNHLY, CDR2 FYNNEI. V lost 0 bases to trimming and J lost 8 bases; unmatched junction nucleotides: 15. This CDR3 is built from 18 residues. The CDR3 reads CASSEAGLAGGQGYEQFF. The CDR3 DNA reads TGTGCCAGCAGTGAAGCAGGACTAGCTGGGGGCCAGGGTTATGAGCAGTTCTTC.

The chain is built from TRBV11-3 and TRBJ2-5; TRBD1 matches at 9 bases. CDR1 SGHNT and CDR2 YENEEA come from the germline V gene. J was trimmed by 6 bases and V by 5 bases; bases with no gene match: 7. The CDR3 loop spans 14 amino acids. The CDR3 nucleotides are TGTGCCAGCAGCCGAGGACAGGGGATGCAGACCCAGTACTTC. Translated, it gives CASSRGQGMQTQYF.

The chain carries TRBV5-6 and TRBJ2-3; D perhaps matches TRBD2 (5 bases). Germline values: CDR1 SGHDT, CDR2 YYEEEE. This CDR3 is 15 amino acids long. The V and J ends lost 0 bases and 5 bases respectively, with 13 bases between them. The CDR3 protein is CASSLGASSGDTQYF. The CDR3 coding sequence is TGTGCCAGCAGCTTGGGGGCTAGCTCCGGAGATACGCAGTATTTT.

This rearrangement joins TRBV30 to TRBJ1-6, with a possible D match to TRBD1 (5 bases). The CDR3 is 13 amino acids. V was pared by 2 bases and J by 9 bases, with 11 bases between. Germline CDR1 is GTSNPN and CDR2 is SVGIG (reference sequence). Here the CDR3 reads CAWSTREGSPLHF. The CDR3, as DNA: TGTGCCTGGAGTACCAGGGAAGGTTCACCCCTCCACTTT.

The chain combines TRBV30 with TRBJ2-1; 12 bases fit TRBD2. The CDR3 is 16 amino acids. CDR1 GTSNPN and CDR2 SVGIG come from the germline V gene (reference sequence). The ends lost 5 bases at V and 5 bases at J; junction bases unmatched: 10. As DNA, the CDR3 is TGTGCCTGGGGGACTAGCGGGCGGAGGACCAACAATGAGCAGTTCTTC. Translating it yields CAWGTSGRRTNNEQFF. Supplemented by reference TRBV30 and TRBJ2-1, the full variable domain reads SQTIHQWPATLVQPVGSPLSLECTVEGTSNPNLYWYRQAAGRGLQLLFYSVGIGQISSEVPQNLSASRPQDRQFILSSKKLLLSDSGFYLCAWGTSGRRTNNEQFFGPGTRLTVL.

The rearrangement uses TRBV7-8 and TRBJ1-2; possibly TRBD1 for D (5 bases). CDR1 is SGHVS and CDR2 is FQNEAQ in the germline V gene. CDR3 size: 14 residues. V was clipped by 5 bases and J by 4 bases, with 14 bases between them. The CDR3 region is CASSLGATGYGYTF. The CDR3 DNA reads TGTGCCAGCAGCCTAGGGGCGACCGGCTATGGCTACACCTTC.

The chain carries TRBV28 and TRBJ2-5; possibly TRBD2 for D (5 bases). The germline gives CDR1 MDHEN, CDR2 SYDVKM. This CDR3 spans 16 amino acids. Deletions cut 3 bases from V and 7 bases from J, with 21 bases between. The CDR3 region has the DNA TGTGCCAGCAGTTTCTCGGTTCAGACGTCCCGGGGGACCCAGTACTTC. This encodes CASSFSVQTSRGTQYF.

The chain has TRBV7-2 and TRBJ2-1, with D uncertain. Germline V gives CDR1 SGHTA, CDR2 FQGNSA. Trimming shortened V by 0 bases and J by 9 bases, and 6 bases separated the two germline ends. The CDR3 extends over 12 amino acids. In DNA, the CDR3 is TGTGCCAGCAGCTTAGCCGGAGTTGAGCAGTTCTTC. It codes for CASSLAGVEQFF.

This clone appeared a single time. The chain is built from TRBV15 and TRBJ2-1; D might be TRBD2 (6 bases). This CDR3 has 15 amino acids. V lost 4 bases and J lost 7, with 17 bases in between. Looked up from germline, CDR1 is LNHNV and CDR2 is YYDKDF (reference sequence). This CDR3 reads CATSNSGRFGNEQFF. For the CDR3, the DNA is TGTGCCACCAGCAATAGCGGACGATTTGGGAATGAGCAGTTCTTC.

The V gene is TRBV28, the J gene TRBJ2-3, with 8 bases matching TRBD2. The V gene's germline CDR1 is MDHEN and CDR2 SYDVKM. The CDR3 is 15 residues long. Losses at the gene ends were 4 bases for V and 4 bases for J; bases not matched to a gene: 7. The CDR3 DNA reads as TGTGCCAGCAGTTACGGGCGGGGGGCGGCAGATACGCAGTATTTT. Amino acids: CASSYGRGAADTQYF.

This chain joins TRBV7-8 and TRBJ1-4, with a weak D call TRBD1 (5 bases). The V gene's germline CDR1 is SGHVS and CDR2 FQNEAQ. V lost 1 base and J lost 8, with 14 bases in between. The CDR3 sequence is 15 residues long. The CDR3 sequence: CASSLGGRGREKLFF. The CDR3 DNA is TGTGCCAGCAGCTTAGGGGGCCGAGGGAGGGAAAAACTGTTTTTT.

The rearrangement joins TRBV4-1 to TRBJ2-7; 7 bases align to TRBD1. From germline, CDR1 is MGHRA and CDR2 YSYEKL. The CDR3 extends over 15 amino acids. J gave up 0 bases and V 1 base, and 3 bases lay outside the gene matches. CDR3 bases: TGCGCCAGCAGCCAAGGACAGGGCATCTCCTACGAGCAGTACTTC. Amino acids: CASSQGQGISYEQYF.

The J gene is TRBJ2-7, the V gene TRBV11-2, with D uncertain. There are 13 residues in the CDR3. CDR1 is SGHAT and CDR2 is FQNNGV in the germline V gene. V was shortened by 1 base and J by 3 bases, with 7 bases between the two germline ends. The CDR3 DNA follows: TGTGCCAGCAGCTTAGTGGCAGACTACGAGCAGTACTTC. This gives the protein CASSLVADYEQYF.

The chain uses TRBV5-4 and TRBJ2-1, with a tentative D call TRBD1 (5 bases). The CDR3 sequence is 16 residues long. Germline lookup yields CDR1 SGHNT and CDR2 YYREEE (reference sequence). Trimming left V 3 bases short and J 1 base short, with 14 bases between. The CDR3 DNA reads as TGTGCCAGCAGCTCGCAGTGGGGCTCGTCCTACAATGAGCAGTTCTTC. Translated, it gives CASSSQWGSSYNEQFF.

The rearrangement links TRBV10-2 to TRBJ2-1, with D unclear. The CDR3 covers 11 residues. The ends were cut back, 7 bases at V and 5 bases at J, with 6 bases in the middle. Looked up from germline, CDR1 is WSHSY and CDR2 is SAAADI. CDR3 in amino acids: CASKRNNEQFF. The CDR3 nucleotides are TGCGCCAGCAAGAGGAACAATGAGCAGTTCTTC.

The CDR3, as DNA: TGCGCCAGCAGCCGGATCCAGGACAGTGGTAACAATGAGCAGTTCTTC. This codes for CASSRIQDSGNNEQFF. This rearrangement joins TRBV5-1 to TRBJ2-1, with a tentative D call TRBD1 (6 bases). Trimming stripped 4 bases from V and 5 bases from J, with 19 bases between. Germline V gene data show CDR1 as SGHRS and CDR2 as YFSETQ. CDR3 length equals 16 residues.

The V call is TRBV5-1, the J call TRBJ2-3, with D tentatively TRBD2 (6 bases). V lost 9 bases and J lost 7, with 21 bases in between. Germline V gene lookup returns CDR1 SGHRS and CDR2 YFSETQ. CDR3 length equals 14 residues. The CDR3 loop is CATSRTGAENTQYF. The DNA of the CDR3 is TGCGCCACCTCTCGGACGGGAGCTGAAAATACGCAGTATTTT.

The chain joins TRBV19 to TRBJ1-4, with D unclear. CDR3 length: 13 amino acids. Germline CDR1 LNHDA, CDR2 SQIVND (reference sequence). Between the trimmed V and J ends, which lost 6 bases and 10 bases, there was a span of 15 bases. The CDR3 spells CASRAPTAGKLFF. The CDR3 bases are TGTGCCAGTAGAGCCCCCACCGCAGGAAAACTGTTTTTT.